This T cell receptor (beta chain) was retrieved from a study of pediatric ulcerative colitis. Study details: Fewer than ten patients showed pancolitis and two showed left-sided colitis.

Study-wide results and caveats: Repertoires came from total lymphocyte DNA, not specific subsets. Substantially fewer templates came from a couple of patients' blood samples.

Trimming removed 4 bases from V and 4 bases from J, with 19 bases in between. CDR3 size: 16 residues. Germline CDR1 reads MGHRA; CDR2 reads YSYEKL. The assay was run at survey level. Assay: immunoSEQ multiplex PCR; the TCRdb copy retains only in-frame clones and omits some. The table has about 64,000 clones, 85% to 90% seen once; the top ten hold about 3%. As regards this clone: Its matching antigen is unknown.

Sequences were obtained from blood. The chain links TRBV4-1 to TRBJ1-1, with D possibly being TRBD1 (5 bases). This receptor was obtained from a boy between 10 and 17 years old with severe ulcerative colitis. The CDR3 spells CASSLSLLGVVTEAFF. The DNA of the CDR3 is TGCGCCAGCAGCCTCTCTCTCCTAGGGGTGGTCACTGAAGCTTTCTTT.